The 7 T cell receptor beta chains listed next were all sequenced from one sample in a study of blood T cell repertoires in COVID-19 (dated by TCRdb to between 2020 and 2021). Libraries were built with the immunoSEQ multiplex PCR assay. Here the immuneACCESS table is served through TCRdb, limited to in-frame sequences with V and J called. Missing clones are a known gap in these copies; in checked studies unresolved V genes cover under half, and the rest lacks a known reason. The sample yields a few hundred thousand clones; more than 65% were counted once. The leading ten clones occupy approximately 3.8% of the sample. Sequenced input: peripheral blood. The source of these receptors is a woman of 80 years or more with acute or convalescent COVID-19.

This chain links TRBV28 with TRBJ1-1; no firm D call. Germline values: CDR1 MDHEN, CDR2 SYDVKM. This CDR3 has 12 residues. Trimming removed 8 bases from V and 8 bases from J, with 15 bases in between. DNA for the CDR3: TGTGCCAGCTTTAGCCGGTCAACAGAAGCTTTCTTT. This translates into CASFSRSTEAFF. Variable domain in full (rest from reference TRBV28 and TRBJ1-1): DVKVTQSSRYLVKRTGEKVFLECVQDMDHENMFWYRQDPGLGLRLIYFSYDVKMKEKGDIPEGYSVSREKKERFSLILESASTNQTSMYLCASFSRSTEAFFGQGTRLTVV.

The DNA of the CDR3 is TGTGCCAGCTCACCACCGGGCTCAAGGGGGGGAGGACAGCCCCAGCATTTT. Amino acids: CASSPPGSRGGGQPQHF. The rearrangement joins TRBV18 to TRBJ1-5; D is perhaps TRBD1 (6 bases). In germline, CDR1 is KGHSH, CDR2 LQKENI. Between the trimmed V and J ends, which lost 0 bases and 7 bases, there was a span of 19 bases. This CDR3 contains 17 residues.

The J gene is TRBJ1-2, the V gene TRBV20-1; a possible D gene is TRBD1 (5 bases). Germline CDR1 reads DFQATT; CDR2 reads SNEGSKA (reference sequence). V was shortened by 3 bases and J by 8 bases, with 13 bases between the two germline ends. This CDR3 is 12 amino acids long. As DNA, the CDR3 is TGCAGTGCTAGTATGGGACTTGGCGGCTACACCTTC. The encoded protein is CSASMGLGGYTF.

The chain uses TRBV11-3 and TRBJ2-6; the D is unclear. This CDR3 has 18 amino acids. Germline CDR1 SGHNT, CDR2 YENEEA. Trimming took off 0 bases at V and 0 bases at J, with 12 bases between the two ends. Here the CDR3 reads CASSLDVSPSSGANVLTF. For the CDR3, the DNA is TGTGCCAGCAGCTTAGATGTATCCCCGAGCTCTGGGGCCAACGTCCTGACTTTC.

V is TRBV6-2 or TRBV6-3 and J is TRBJ2-5; TRBD1 is a possible D gene (6 bases). CDR1 and CDR2 from the germline V gene are MNHEY and SVGEGT. The CDR3 contains 14 residues. The V gene lost 2 bases and the J gene lost 5 bases, with 12 bases spanning the gap. The CDR3 loop is CASSYPRGRETQYF. The DNA of the CDR3 is TGTGCCAGCAGTTACCCCAGGGGTCGTGAGACCCAGTACTTC.

V usage is TRBV27 and J usage is TRBJ1-3, with TRBD1 matching over 7 bases. The CDR3 is 17 residues long. V was pared by 3 bases and J by 0 bases, with 8 bases of the junction left unmatched. Germline values: CDR1 MNHEY, CDR2 SMNVEV (reference sequence). This CDR3 is CASSLRGQLLSGNTIYF. Written as DNA, the CDR3 is TGTGCCAGCAGTTTGAGGGGACAGCTGCTCTCTGGAAACACCATATATTTT.

The genes are TRBV4-2 and TRBJ1-6; D ambiguous. V was shortened by 0 bases and J by 5 bases, with 8 bases between the two germline ends. This CDR3 is built from 15 residues. The germline V gene has CDR1 LGHNA and CDR2 YNFKEQ. CDR3 nucleotide sequence: TGTGCCAGCAGCCAAGATGGAGGGAATAATTCACCCCTCCACTTT. Residues: CASSQDGGNNSPLHF.